The clone carrying this T cell receptor (beta chain) has ten or more counts. This record comes from a study of T cells in Graves' hyperthyroidism and ophthalmopathy. TCR beta CDR3 regions were amplified from RNA transcripts. An initial round of RT-PCR targeting the TCR CDR3 relied on the HTBI primer set. MiXCR, applied by TCRdb to the multiplex PCR reads, yields one record per CDR3 protein. The data show approximately 400,000 distinct CDR3 sequences, about a fifth seen once. Germline assignment: CDR1 MNHEY and CDR2 SMNVEV (reference sequence). V lost 3 bases and J lost 6; bases outside the gene matches: 7. The CDR3 loop spans 16 amino acids. Stable Graves' hyperthyroidism meant no ophthalmopathy progression within 18 months.

The receptor was isolated from a woman aged 18-35 years with Graves' hyperthyroidism. The sample taken for sequencing was blood. The V gene is TRBV27, the J gene TRBJ1-5; 11 nucleotides match TRBD1. In DNA, the CDR3 is TGTGCCAGCAGTTTTTATCGGACAGGGGGCCTTCAGCCCCAGCATTTT. It encodes CASSFYRTGGLQPQHF.